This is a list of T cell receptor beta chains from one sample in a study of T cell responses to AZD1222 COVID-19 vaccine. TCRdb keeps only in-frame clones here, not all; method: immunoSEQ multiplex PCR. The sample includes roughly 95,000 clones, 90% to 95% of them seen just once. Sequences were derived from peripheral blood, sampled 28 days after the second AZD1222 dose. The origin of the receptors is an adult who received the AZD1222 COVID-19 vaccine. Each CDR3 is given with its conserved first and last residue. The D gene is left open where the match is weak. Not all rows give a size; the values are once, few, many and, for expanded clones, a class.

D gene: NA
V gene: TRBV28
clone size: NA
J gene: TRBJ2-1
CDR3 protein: CASSWPRGPPFF
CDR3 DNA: TGTGCCAGCAGTTGGCCCCGGGGACCTCCGTTCTTC

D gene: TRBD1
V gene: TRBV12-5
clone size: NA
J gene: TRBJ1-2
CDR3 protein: CASGLVSGTAMIGYTF
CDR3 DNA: TGTGCTAGTGGTTTGGTAAGCGGGACAGCAATGATTGGCTACACCTTC

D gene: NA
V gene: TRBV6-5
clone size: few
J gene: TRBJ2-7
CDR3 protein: CASSSGTGSYEQYF
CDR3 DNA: TGTGCCAGCAGTTCGGGAACCGGCTCCTACGAGCAGTACTTC

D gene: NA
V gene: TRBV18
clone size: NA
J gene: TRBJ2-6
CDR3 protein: CASSPTGAGANVLTF
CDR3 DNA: TGTGCCAGCTCACCGACCGGCGCTGGGGCCAACGTCCTGACTTTC

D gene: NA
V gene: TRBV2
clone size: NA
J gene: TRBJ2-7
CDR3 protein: CASSETANDYEQYF
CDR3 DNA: TGTGCCAGCAGTGAGACAGCGAATGACTACGAGCAGTACTTC

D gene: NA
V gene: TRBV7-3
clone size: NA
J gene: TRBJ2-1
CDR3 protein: CASSLRGSMGQFF
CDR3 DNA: TGTGCCAGCAGCTTAAGAGGCTCTATGGGGCAGTTCTTC

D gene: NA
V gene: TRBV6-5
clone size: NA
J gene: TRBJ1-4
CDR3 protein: CASRPPLGGNEKLFF
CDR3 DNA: TGTGCCAGCAGACCCCCGTTAGGGGGTAATGAAAAACTGTTTTTT

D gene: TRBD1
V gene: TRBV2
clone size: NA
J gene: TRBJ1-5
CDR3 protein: CASSDGTGWNQPQHF
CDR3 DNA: TGTGCCAGCAGTGATGGGACAGGGTGGAATCAGCCCCAGCATTTT

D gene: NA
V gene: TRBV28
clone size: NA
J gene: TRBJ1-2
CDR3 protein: CATPSTANYGYTF
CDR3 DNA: TGTGCCACCCCCTCGACAGCTAACTATGGCTACACCTTC

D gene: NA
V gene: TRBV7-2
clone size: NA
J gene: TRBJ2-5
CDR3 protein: CASSPGTQYF
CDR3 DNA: TGTGCCAGCAGCCCGGGGACCCAGTACTTC

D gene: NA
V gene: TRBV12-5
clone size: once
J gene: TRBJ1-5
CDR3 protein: CASGLANQPQHF
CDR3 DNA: TGTGCTAGTGGTTTGGCGAATCAGCCCCAGCATTTT

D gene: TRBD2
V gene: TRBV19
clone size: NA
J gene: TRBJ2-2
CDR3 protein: CASGLRGAAGELFF
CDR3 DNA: TGTGCCAGTGGACTGCGGGGGGCCGCCGGGGAGCTGTTTTTT

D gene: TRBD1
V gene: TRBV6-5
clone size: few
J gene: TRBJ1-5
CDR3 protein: CASSLQGSANQPQHF
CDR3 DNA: TGTGCCAGCAGTCTACAGGGGAGTGCGAATCAGCCCCAGCATTTT

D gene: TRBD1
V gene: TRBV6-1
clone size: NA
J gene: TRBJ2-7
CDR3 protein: CASSEQPRTGLPYEQYF
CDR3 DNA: TGTGCCAGCAGTGAACAACCGCGGACAGGGCTACCCTACGAGCAGTACTTC

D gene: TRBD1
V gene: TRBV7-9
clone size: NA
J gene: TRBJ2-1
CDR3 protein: CASSLALQGAPDEQFF
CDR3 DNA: TGTGCCAGCAGCTTAGCGTTACAGGGGGCTCCCGATGAGCAGTTCTTC

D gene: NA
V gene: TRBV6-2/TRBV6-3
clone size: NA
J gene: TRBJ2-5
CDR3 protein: CASSYGGRIGIEETQYF
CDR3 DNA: TGTGCCAGCAGTTACGGGGGGCGCATCGGAATAGAGGAGACCCAGTACTTC

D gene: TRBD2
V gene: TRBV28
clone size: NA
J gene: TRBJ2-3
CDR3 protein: CASRLAGIPGTDTQYF
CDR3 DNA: TGTGCCAGCAGACTAGCGGGTATACCAGGCACAGATACGCAGTATTTT

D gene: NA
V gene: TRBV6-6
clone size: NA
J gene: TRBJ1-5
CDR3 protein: CASSYGGPQHF
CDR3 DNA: TGTGCCAGCAGTTACGGGGGGCCCCAGCATTTT

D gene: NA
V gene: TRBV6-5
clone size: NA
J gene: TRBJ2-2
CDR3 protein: CASSYSFGGNTGELFF
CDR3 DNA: TGTGCCAGCAGTTACTCTTTCGGGGGGAACACCGGGGAGCTGTTTTTT

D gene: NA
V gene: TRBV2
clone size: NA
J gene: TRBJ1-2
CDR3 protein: CASSLEGGIGYTF
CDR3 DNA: TGTGCCAGCAGCCTCGAGGGGGGCATTGGCTACACCTTC

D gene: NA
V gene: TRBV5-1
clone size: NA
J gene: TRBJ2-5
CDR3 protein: CASSLPGVETQYF
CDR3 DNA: TGCGCCAGCAGCTTACCAGGGGTGGAGACCCAGTACTTC

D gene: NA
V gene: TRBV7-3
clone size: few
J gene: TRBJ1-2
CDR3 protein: CASSPGGQSEHGYTF
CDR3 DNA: TGTGCCAGCAGCCCCGGAGGACAGTCGGAACATGGCTACACCTTC

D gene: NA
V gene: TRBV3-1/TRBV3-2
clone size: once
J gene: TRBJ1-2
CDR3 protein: CASSQERRQGNGYTF
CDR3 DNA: TGTGCCAGCAGCCAAGAACGCAGGCAGGGGAACGGCTACACCTTC

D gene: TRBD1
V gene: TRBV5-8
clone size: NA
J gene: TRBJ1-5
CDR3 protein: CASSLTGQGYQPQHF
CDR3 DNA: TGTGCCAGCAGCTTGACGGGACAGGGGTATCAGCCCCAGCATTTT

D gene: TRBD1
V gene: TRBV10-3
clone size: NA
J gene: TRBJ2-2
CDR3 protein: CAISDTGGRTGELFF
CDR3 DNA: TGTGCCATCAGTGATACAGGGGGCAGGACCGGGGAGCTGTTTTTT

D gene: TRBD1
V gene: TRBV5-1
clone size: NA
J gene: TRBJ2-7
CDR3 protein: CASSLGLGTDRHEQYF
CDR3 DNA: TGCGCCAGCAGCTTGGGGCTTGGGACAGACCGCCACGAGCAGTACTTC

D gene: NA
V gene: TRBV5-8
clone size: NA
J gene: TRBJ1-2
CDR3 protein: CASSPKQDPYGYTF
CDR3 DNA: TGTGCCAGCAGCCCCAAACAGGACCCCTATGGCTACACCTTC

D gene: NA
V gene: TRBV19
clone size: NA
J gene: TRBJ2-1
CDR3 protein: CASSNATTGTDEQFF
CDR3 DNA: TGTGCCAGTAGCAACGCGACTACAGGGACCGATGAGCAGTTCTTC

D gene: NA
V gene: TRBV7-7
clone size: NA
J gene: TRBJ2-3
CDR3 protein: CASSSTFSSTDTQYF
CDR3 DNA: TGTGCCAGCAGCTCGACATTTAGTAGCACAGATACGCAGTATTTT

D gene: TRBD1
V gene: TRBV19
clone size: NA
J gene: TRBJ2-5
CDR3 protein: CASSIKGALETQYF
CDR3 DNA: TGTGCCAGTAGTATAAAGGGGGCGTTGGAGACCCAGTACTTC

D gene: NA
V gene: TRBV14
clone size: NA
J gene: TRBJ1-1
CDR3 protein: CASSLPGGNAREAFF
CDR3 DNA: TGTGCCAGCAGCCTCCCGGGGGGGAACGCCCGTGAAGCTTTCTTT

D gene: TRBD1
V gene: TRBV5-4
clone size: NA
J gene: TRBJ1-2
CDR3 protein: CASSLGQGAYGYTF
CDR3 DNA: TGTGCCAGCAGCTTGGGACAGGGGGCCTATGGCTACACCTTC

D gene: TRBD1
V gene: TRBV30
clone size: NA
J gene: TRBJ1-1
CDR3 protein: CAWGDRNTEAFF
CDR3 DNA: TGTGCCTGGGGGGACAGGAACACTGAAGCTTTCTTT

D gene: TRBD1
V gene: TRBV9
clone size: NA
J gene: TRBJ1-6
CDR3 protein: CASSGGTENSPLHF
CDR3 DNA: TGTGCCAGCAGCGGCGGGACAGAGAATTCACCCCTCCACTTT

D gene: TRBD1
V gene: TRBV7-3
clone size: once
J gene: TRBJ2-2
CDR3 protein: CASSQAAGGTLSTGELFF
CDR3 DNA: TGTGCCAGCAGCCAAGCGGCAGGGGGCACTCTGTCCACCGGGGAGCTGTTTTTT

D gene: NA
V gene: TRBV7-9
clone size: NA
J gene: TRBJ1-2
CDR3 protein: CASSLGRGNGYTF
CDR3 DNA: TGTGCCAGCAGCTTAGGCAGGGGTAATGGCTACACCTTC

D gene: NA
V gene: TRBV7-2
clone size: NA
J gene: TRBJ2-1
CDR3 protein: CASSYLPGPYNEQFF
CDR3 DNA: TGTGCCAGCAGCTACCTGCCGGGTCCGTACAATGAGCAGTTCTTC

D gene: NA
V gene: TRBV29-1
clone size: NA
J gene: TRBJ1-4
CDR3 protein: CSVRLSEPGPNEKLFF
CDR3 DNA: TGCAGCGTCAGATTAAGCGAACCGGGGCCAAATGAAAAACTGTTTTTT

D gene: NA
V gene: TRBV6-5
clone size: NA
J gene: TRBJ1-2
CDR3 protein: CASRGTADNYGYTF
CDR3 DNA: TGTGCCAGCCGGGGGACGGCGGATAACTATGGCTACACCTTC

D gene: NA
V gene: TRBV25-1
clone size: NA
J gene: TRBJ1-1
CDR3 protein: CASSEFSGGVNTEAFF
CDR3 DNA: TGTGCCAGCAGTGAATTTTCCGGGGGTGTGAACACTGAAGCTTTCTTT

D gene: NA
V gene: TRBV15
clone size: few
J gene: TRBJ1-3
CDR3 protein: CATSRDRGADGNTIYF
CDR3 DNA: TGTGCCACCAGCAGAGATAGGGGGGCTGACGGAAACACCATATATTTT

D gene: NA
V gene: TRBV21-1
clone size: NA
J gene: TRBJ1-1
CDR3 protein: CASSKAGTEAPWTEAFF
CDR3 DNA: TGTGCCAGCAGCAAAGCCGGGACAGAGGCTCCGTGGACTGAAGCTTTCTTT

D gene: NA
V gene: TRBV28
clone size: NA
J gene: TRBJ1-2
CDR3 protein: CASSSPAYGGGSEGYTF
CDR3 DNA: TGTGCCAGCAGTTCTCCCGCCTATGGGGGGGGCAGCGAGGGCTACACCTTC

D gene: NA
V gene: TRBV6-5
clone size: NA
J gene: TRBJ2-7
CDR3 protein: CASSYSVGGTDEQYF
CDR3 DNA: TGTGCCAGCAGTTACTCGGTGGGGGGCACGGACGAGCAGTACTTC